The clone carrying this TCR beta chain was picked up one time. J lost 3 bases, V lost 1 base, and 6 bases had no gene match. Germline CDR1 MNHNS, CDR2 SASEGT. The CDR3 is 16 amino acids. This sample was taken from a study of cytomegalovirus exposure and HLA in healthy donors. 13 Jbeta primers and 60 Vbeta primers were used for the PCR. Profiled with immunoSEQ multiplex PCR; TCRdb holds only in-frame clones, not every one. Among 200,000 to 250,000 clones listed, 70% to 80% were seen once. Sequencing was done on a sample of PBMCs. This clonotype was obtained from a man in his forties in good health and CMV-seronegative. The chain recombines TRBV6-1 with TRBJ2-5; 9 nucleotides match TRBD2. The CDR3 is CASSEGGGRVKETQYF. Written as DNA, the CDR3 is TGTGCCAGCAGTGAAGGAGGCGGGAGGGTAAAAGAGACCCAGTACTTC.